This T cell receptor (beta chain) appears in the sequencing data of a study of long-term antiretroviral therapy in people with HIV. Findings of the study overall: Missing from the dataset were any data on ART adherence, viral resistance or therapy changes. The repertoire was dominated at all time points by clones expanded before ART.

With survey level as its setting, the immunoSEQ assay was v3.0. For every sample, sequencing targeted roughly 40,000-50,000 T-cell genomes. Sequencing was performed with immunoSEQ multiplex PCR; in TCRdb, only in-frame clones are kept and a portion is missing. The sample holds about 25,000 clones, about 90% seen once. Each HIV participant was treated in the United States. V shed 2 bases and J shed 0 bases, with 10 bases lying between them. Germline loops: CDR1 GTSNPN, CDR2 SVGIG (reference sequence). This CDR3 contains 15 residues. As regards this clone: The antigen is not known.

This rearrangement joins TRBV30 to TRBJ1-4; no clear D. The origin of this receptor is a young man with HIV. Sequenced here: unsorted PBMCs, sampled about 4.3 years after starting antiretroviral therapy. The CDR3 coding sequence is TGTGCCTGGAGTTTTGGCGATGCAACTAATGAAAAACTGTTTTTT. This encodes CAWSFGDATNEKLFF.